The rows below give T cell receptor beta chains drawn from one sample of a study of long-term antiretroviral therapy in people with HIV. Only in-frame clones appear in the TCRdb table, and some are missing; sequencing was by immunoSEQ multiplex PCR. This sample has around 11,000 clones, with about four fifths found just once. Material: unsorted PBMCs, obtained 1.8 years after starting antiretroviral therapy. These receptors originate from a man aged 35 to 55 with HIV. Each CDR3 is given with its conserved first and last residue. The D gene is left open where the match is weak. Clone size appears in some rows only: once, few, many, or a class for an expanded clone.

TRBJ1-6	TRBV11-2	-	-	CASSLPGRHSPLHF	TGTGCCAGCAGCTTACCAGGGAGACATTCACCCCTCCACTTT
TRBJ2-7	TRBV18	TRBD2	-	CASSMGLAGEQYF	TGTGCCAGCTCAATGGGACTAGCCGGCGAGCAGTACTTC
TRBJ2-1	TRBV30	TRBD1	-	CAWKSPGQILVNEQFF	TGTGCCTGGAAGTCTCCGGGACAGATTCTCGTGAATGAGCAGTTCTTC
TRBJ2-6	TRBV5-1	-	-	CASRLGAGANVLTF	TGCGCCAGCAGATTGGGGGCTGGGGCCAACGTCCTGACTTTC
TRBJ2-7	TRBV29-1	TRBD1	medium-sized	CSVEWTGGNEQYF	TGCAGCGTTGAATGGACAGGGGGGAACGAGCAGTACTTC
TRBJ2-5	TRBV28	-	-	CASCRDGGSETQYF	TGTGCCAGCTGCCGGGACGGCGGATCAGAGACCCAGTACTTC
TRBJ2-1	TRBV6-5	TRBD1	-	CASSYSLGTADNEQFF	TGTGCCAGCAGTTACTCGTTAGGGACAGCAGACAATGAGCAGTTCTTC
TRBJ2-5	TRBV7-9	-	-	CASSFRQPPWDQYF	TGTGCCAGCAGCTTTAGGCAGCCTCCATGGGACCAGTACTTC
TRBJ2-7	TRBV27	TRBD1	-	CASSLGTGGTSYEQYF	TGTGCCAGCAGTCTAGGGACAGGGGGGACCTCCTACGAGCAGTACTTC
TRBJ2-1	TRBV6-1	TRBD2	few	CASSERGELLADNEQFF	TGTGCCAGCAGTGAACGCGGGGAGCTACTAGCGGACAATGAGCAGTTCTTC
TRBJ2-7	TRBV29-1	-	-	CSVVAGPYEQYF	TGCAGCGTTGTAGCAGGACCCTACGAGCAGTACTTC
TRBJ2-3	TRBV11-2	-	-	CASELRGDTQYF	TGTGCCAGCGAACTAAGGGGTGATACGCAGTATTTT
TRBJ2-7	TRBV4-1	TRBD2	-	CASSQVYPSGSYEQYF	TGCGCCAGCAGCCAAGTTTACCCTAGCGGGAGCTACGAGCAGTACTTC
TRBJ2-5	TRBV5-4	-	-	CASSLKAGGETQYF	TGTGCCAGCAGCTTGAAGGCAGGGGGGGAGACCCAGTACTTC
TRBJ1-1	TRBV30	-	-	CAWNGNTEAFF	TGTGCCTGGAACGGGAACACTGAAGCTTTCTTT
TRBJ2-1	TRBV11-1	-	-	CASSLWDQNNEQFF	TGTGCCAGCAGCTTATGGGACCAGAACAATGAGCAGTTCTTC
TRBJ2-2	TRBV28	-	-	CASSPYREANTGELFF	TGTGCCAGCAGTCCCTACAGGGAGGCGAACACCGGGGAGCTGTTTTTT
TRBJ2-1	TRBV11-2	-	-	CASSLRDEQFF	TGTGCCAGCAGCTTACGGGATGAGCAGTTCTTC
TRBJ2-7	TRBV30	-	few	CAWSPVGKAAYEQYF	TGTGCCTGGAGCCCCGTCGGGAAGGCGGCCTACGAGCAGTACTTC
TRBJ2-1	TRBV7-8	TRBD2	-	CASSLGAGGFDEQFF	TGTGCCAGCAGCTTAGGAGCGGGAGGATTCGATGAGCAGTTCTTC
TRBJ2-5	TRBV19	TRBD1	-	CASSIGQGIETQYF	TGTGCCAGTAGTATTGGACAGGGGATTGAGACCCAGTACTTC
TRBJ2-7	TRBV30	TRBD1	-	CAWKNPSGTGLYEQYF	TGTGCCTGGAAGAATCCCTCTGGGACAGGCCTATACGAGCAGTACTTC
TRBJ2-7	TRBV27	-	-	CASSPIQGSYEQYF	TGTGCCAGCAGTCCAATACAGGGTTCCTACGAGCAGTACTTC
TRBJ2-7	TRBV11-3	-	-	CASSLDPSGEQYF	TGTGCCAGCAGCTTAGATCCCTCGGGCGAGCAGTACTTC
TRBJ2-3	TRBV7-3	-	-	CASSGGNTDTQYF	TGTGCCAGCAGTGGGGGGAACACAGATACGCAGTATTTT
TRBJ2-1	TRBV28	TRBD1	-	CASSLDRGYNEQFF	TGTGCCAGCAGTTTGGACAGGGGTTACAATGAGCAGTTCTTC
TRBJ2-7	TRBV6-1	-	-	CASSGGAGSSYEQYF	TGTGCCAGCAGTGGGGGGGCGGGGAGCTCCTACGAGCAGTACTTC
TRBJ1-1	TRBV7-2	-	few	CASSARMNTEAFF	TGTGCCAGCAGCGCGAGGATGAACACTGAAGCTTTCTTT
TRBJ2-2	TRBV7-3	TRBD1	once	CASNTGGAAGELFF	TGTGCCAGCAACACAGGGGGAGCGGCCGGGGAGCTGTTTTTT
TRBJ1-3	TRBV30	-	-	CAWSVSSGNTIYF	TGTGCCTGGAGTGTATCATCTGGAAACACCATATATTTT
TRBJ2-2	TRBV18	TRBD1	-	CASSLRDRENTGELFF	TGTGCCAGCTCACTCCGGGACAGGGAGAACACCGGGGAGCTGTTTTTT
TRBJ2-7	TRBV19	TRBD1	-	CASSFGTGRFHEQYF	TGTGCCAGTAGTTTCGGGACAGGTCGTTTCCACGAGCAGTACTTC
TRBJ2-3	TRBV14	TRBD2	-	CASSNRTSGSRNTQYF	TGTGCCAGCAGCAACCGGACTAGCGGGAGTAGAAATACGCAGTATTTT
TRBJ2-3	TRBV29-1	TRBD2	few	CSVATSGNTQYF	TGCAGCGTGGCGACTAGCGGAAATACGCAGTATTTT
TRBJ2-1	TRBV10-3	-	-	CAINAGSYNEQFF	TGTGCCATCAATGCGGGCTCCTACAATGAGCAGTTCTTC
TRBJ1-4	TRBV28	-	once	CASSLGVTNEKLFF	TGTGCCAGCAGTCTAGGGGTAACTAATGAAAAACTGTTTTTT
TRBJ2-4	TRBV18	-	-	CASSTEQGIKNIQYF	TGTGCCAGCTCGACCGAACAGGGTATCAAAAACATTCAGTACTTC
TRBJ2-1	TRBV27	TRBD2	-	CASSLTVGGDYNEQFF	TGTGCCAGCAGTTTGACTGTGGGGGGGGATTACAATGAGCAGTTCTTC
TRBJ1-1	TRBV7-3	-	-	CASSLLGNMNTEAFF	TGTGCCAGCAGCTTATTGGGGAACATGAACACTGAAGCTTTCTTT
TRBJ1-2	TRBV4-1	-	once	CASSQDRGGYGYTF	TGCGCCAGCAGCCAAGACAGGGGAGGCTATGGCTACACCTTC
TRBJ1-5	TRBV19	-	once	CASTYSVIHQPQHF	TGTGCCAGTACATATTCAGTCATCCATCAGCCCCAGCATTTT
TRBJ2-1	TRBV14	-	-	CASSQDYRLRLDNEQFF	TGTGCCAGCAGCCAAGACTACAGGTTAAGACTAGACAATGAGCAGTTCTTC
TRBJ1-1	TRBV30	TRBD1	-	CACRPGQMNTEAFF	TGTGCCTGTAGGCCGGGACAGATGAACACTGAAGCTTTCTTT
TRBJ2-1	TRBV9	-	few	CASSVSRVNEQFF	TGTGCCAGCAGCGTCTCCAGGGTAAATGAGCAGTTCTTC
TRBJ2-2	TRBV29-1	TRBD1	-	CSSAGTGNTGELFF	TGCAGCTCGGCCGGGACAGGGAACACCGGGGAGCTGTTTTTT
TRBJ2-3	TRBV10-3	-	-	CAIGAGTDTQYF	TGTGCCATCGGTGCAGGCACAGATACGCAGTATTTT
TRBJ1-3	TRBV5-1	-	few	CASSLALGTAGNTIYF	TGCGCCAGCAGCTTGGCGTTGGGGACCGCCGGAAACACCATATATTTT
TRBJ1-2	TRBV2	-	-	CASSEASRGNGYTF	TGTGCCAGCAGTGAAGCCTCCAGGGGAAATGGCTACACCTTC
TRBJ2-5	TRBV7-9	-	-	CASSSRETQYF	TGTGCCAGCAGTTCCCGAGAGACCCAGTACTTC
TRBJ2-3	TRBV30	-	-	CAWSVGVSASDTQYF	TGTGCCTGGAGTGTAGGGGTTAGCGCGTCAGATACGCAGTATTTT